The 4 T cell receptor beta chains below come from one sample, sequenced in a study of tumor-infiltrating lymphocytes in localized non-small cell lung cancer. TCRdb's table, derived via immunoSEQ multiplex PCR, lists solely in-frame clones and lacks some. Of 20,000 to 25,000 clones in the sample, approximately 64% were seen once. The source material was lung tumor tissue. Receptor source: a human donor with non-small cell lung cancer.

The V and J genes are TRBV5-1 and TRBJ2-7; the D gene could be TRBD1 or TRBD2 (5 bases each). This CDR3 is built from 14 residues. V lost 4 bases, J lost 1 base, and 12 bases lay in between. Germline V gene sequence: CDR1 SGHRS, CDR2 YFSETQ. The CDR3 loop is CASSEGRPSYEQYF. The CDR3 nucleotides are TGCGCCAGCAGCGAGGGGCGCCCTTCCTACGAGCAGTACTTC.

The rearrangement links TRBV19 to TRBJ2-6, with TRBD1 identical over 7 bases. V dropped 6 bases and J dropped 2; count of bases not matched to a gene: 10. The CDR3 spans 17 residues. Germline values: CDR1 LNHDA, CDR2 SQIVND (reference sequence). For the CDR3, the DNA is TGTGCCAGTAGCTCAGACCCAACAGGGGCTGGGGCCAACGTCCTGACTTTC. Amino acids: CASSSDPTGAGANVLTF.

The V gene is TRBV4-1, the J gene TRBJ2-1; 10 bases are shared with TRBD2. The CDR3 spans 16 residues. The V gene end was trimmed by 0 bases and the J gene end by 9 bases; junction bases not matched to a gene: 8. In germline, CDR1 is MGHRA, CDR2 YSYEKL. CDR3 loop: CASSQDPRLAGSEQFF. The DNA of the CDR3 is TGCGCCAGCAGCCAAGATCCCCGACTAGCGGGTAGTGAGCAGTTCTTC.

The chain links TRBV25-1 to TRBJ1-2; D unclear. The germline V gene has CDR1 MGHDK and CDR2 SYGVNS. Trimming left V 5 bases short and J 7 bases short, with 11 bases between. This CDR3 is 12 amino acids long. The CDR3 protein is CASSWEGSGYTF. As DNA, the CDR3 is TGTGCCAGCAGTTGGGAAGGGTCTGGCTACACCTTC.